In its sample, the clone carrying this TCR beta chain was seen many times. Its antigen is not identified. The CDR3 length is 16 residues. CDR1 and CDR2 from the germline V gene are SGDLS and YYNGEE. The ends lost 0 bases at V and 5 bases at J; junction bases unmatched: 5. Purified naive CD4+ T cells were depleted of CD25+ Tregs. TCRdb analysed the 5' RACE reads with MiXCR anew, one entry per CDR3 protein. The table lists more than 10,000 distinct CDR3 sequences, 20% to 30% of them singletons. Points from the study as a whole: Tumor memory CD4+ T cell TCR gene usage clustered with blood and lymph node memory CD4+ cells and lymph node naive CD4+ cells. Tumor-infiltrating Treg TCR alpha and beta sequences overlapped most with tumor naive CD4+ T cells, then blood naive.

Sample: naive CD4+ T cells sorted from blood. Indicated subset: naive CD4+ T cells, CD4+CD45RA+CD25-. The receptor comes from a female donor with breast cancer. V is TRBV9 and J is TRBJ2-5; 12 positions match TRBD2. CDR3 nucleotide sequence: TGTGCCAGCAGCGTAGGAGGGCTAGCGGGAGGGGAGACCCAGTACTTC. Translated, it gives CASSVGGLAGGETQYF.